This T cell receptor beta chain stems from a study of shared clonotypes between healthy human individuals (dated by TCRdb to about 2020). About the study as a whole: Two women and three men aged 18 to 49 years were included in the cohort. Leukapheresis yielded between about 0.8 and 9.5 billion PBMCs per donor. To increase sequencing depth and limit assay-specific biases, different laboratories used diverse techniques to prepare libraries and sequence TCR repertoires. To estimate repertoire size and how much clonotype sharing occurs between individuals, the study deeply sequenced the blood TCR repertoires of roughly 5 healthy adults. For each donor, CD4 naive and CD4 memory were each given three plates, CD8 naive was given two plates, and CD8 memory was given one plate.

What the authors observed across the whole study: Pairwise subsampling led to the expectation that sequencing depth would affect the degree of clonotype sharing among donors. Compared with non-shared clonotypes, the clonotypes found in all four sorted-subset donors had higher generation probabilities. Across a handful of donors, approximately 4.6% of naive CD4, approximately 3.6% of naive CD8, approximately 2.5% of memory CD4, and roughly 0.4% of memory CD8 clonotypes were shared. Because the study included only a small number of donors, the genetic and exposure-history diversity represented was limited. Naive subsets generally had larger estimated clonotype richness than memory subsets did. Sampling was limited to blood, and TCR repertoires in tissue likely differ from TCR repertoires in blood. Even with the large sequencing depth, rarefaction of the sorted-subset datasets indicated that sequencing was incomplete.

Details on this clone: Its recognized antigen is unknown. The sample holds no much larger clone one base away, and base qualities are not on file.

TCR CDR3 regions were amplified from genomic DNA by multiplex PCR using the deep immunoSEQ assay. For each cell subset, the extracted genomic DNA was distributed evenly across all wells of several immunoSEQ 96-well plates, and each plate served as one replicate. Each replicate PCR for sorted subsets received approximately 220 ng genomic DNA, equal to roughly 30,000 T cell genomes. Purified libraries were quantified with a Qubit 3.0 fluorometer, sized on a Bioanalyzer 2100, and re-quantified with the KAPA Library Quantification kit. A separate single-read 150-cycle Illumina NextSeq 550 flow cell was used to sequence each immunoSEQ 96-well plate. In the source study's methods: The immunoSEQ output contained only junctional sequences without quality scores, so filtering could not match that applied to full-length reads. To assign V/J genes and CDR3, sequences were annotated using PyIR, a Python wrapper for IgBLAST v1.9, with IMGT germline references. Reads with weak V/J assignments (E-value above 1e-6), missing CDR3, stop codons, out-of-frame junctions, or ambiguous translated residues were removed. V3J clonotypes were defined as sequences sharing an identical inferred V gene, J gene, and CDR3 amino acid sequence. To compute the percentage overlap between repertoires, the number of shared unique clonotypes was divided by the size of the smaller repertoire. Three approaches were used to assess repertoire richness: RTK rarefaction, the Chao1 estimator, and Recon v2.1 estimates of unobserved clonotypes. Generation probabilities for all TCRbeta clonotypes obtained by the gDNA method from several donors were computed using OLGA. TCRdb retrieved this table from immuneACCESS and kept in-frame rearrangements only. Not all clones are present; in checked studies, unresolved V genes account for under half, and no reason is known for the remainder. The V and J calls and clone size are taken from that table; D and trimming were inferred from the DNA. The sample table contains around 330,000 clones; only one count was recorded for approximately 79% of them. The ten largest clones take up 10% of the sample.

The CDR3, from cysteine to phenylalanine, totals 14 residues. Of all the DNA, just the CDR3 is kept, 42 bases in frame from base 1. Looking up the germline V gene yields CDR1 SGHTA and CDR2 FQGNSA. The donors were healthy, HIV-negative adults who had no recently reported acute infections or vaccinations. Only Caucasian adults living in Nashville, Tennessee, USA were represented among the donors. Magnetic negative selection was used to enrich CD4+ T cells, after which naive cells were positively selected on CD45RA and the negative fraction became the memory subset. Blood was obtained by leukapheresis, after which PBMCs were separated by Ficoll-Histopaque density gradient centrifugation and cryopreserved in liquid nitrogen vapor phase. Analytical flow cytometry was used to check the purity and quantity of each magnetically sorted T cell population. From each sorted fraction, genomic DNA was isolated and quantified by UV absorbance on a Nanodrop 2000c.

The receptor was isolated from a man aged 30-40 years in good health. In this chain, TRBV7-2 is recombined with TRBJ2-1; 7 nucleotides in the junction match TRBD2. Specimen: memory CD4+ T cells sorted from blood. Per the publication, the cell subset or site label means: CD45RA-negative fraction. The nucleotides read TGTGCTGGGGCCCGGGCGGGGGTAAACAATGAGCAGTTCTTC. Translated, this gives CAGARAGVNNEQFF.